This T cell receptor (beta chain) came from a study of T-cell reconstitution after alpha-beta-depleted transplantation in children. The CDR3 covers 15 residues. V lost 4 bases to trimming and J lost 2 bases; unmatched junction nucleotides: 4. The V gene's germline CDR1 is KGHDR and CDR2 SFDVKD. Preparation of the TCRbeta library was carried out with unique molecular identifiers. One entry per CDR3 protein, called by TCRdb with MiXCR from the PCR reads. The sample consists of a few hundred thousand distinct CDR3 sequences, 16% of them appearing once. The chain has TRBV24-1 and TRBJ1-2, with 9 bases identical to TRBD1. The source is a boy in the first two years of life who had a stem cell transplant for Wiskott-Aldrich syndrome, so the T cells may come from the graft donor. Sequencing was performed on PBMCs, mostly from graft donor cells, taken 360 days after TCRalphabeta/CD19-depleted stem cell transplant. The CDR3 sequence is CATSESGQGNYGYTF. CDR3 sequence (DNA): TGTGCCACCAGTGAATCGGGACAGGGAAACTATGGCTACACCTTC.